These 3 T cell receptor beta chains originate from one sample sequenced in a study of CD8 T cells in ankylosing spondylitis. Their antigens are not known. TCRdb re-analysed the 5' RACE reads in MiXCR, keeping a single row per CDR3 protein. The sample yields about 340,000 distinct CDR3 sequences, roughly 8% seen once. The study's findings and limits: Several highly homologous variants made up a TCR beta motif that seemed to typify ankylosing spondylitis blood.

The sample comprised blood, either unsorted or a sorted T cell fraction (not recorded which). All receptors derive from a male donor with ankylosing spondylitis.

This clonotype appeared many times. The chain's CDR3 is CASSQVPNEQFF. Here the CDR3 DNA reads TGCGCCAGCAGCCAAGTTCCCAATGAGCAGTTCTTC. This rearrangement joins TRBV4-1 to TRBJ2-1; D unclear. V lost 1 base, J lost 6 bases, and 4 bases lay in between. The CDR3 totals 12 residues. The germline V gene encodes CDR1 MGHRA and CDR2 YSYEKL.

This clonotype was seen only a few times. The chain joins TRBV9 to TRBJ2-1; 8 positions agree with TRBD2. This CDR3 is built from 15 residues. V lost 0 bases, J lost 9 bases, and 8 bases stayed unmatched. Germline V gene lookup returns CDR1 SGDLS and CDR2 YYNGEE. This CDR3 reads CASSVAGSGIFEQFF. DNA for the CDR3: TGTGCCAGCAGCGTAGCGGGTAGCGGGATATTTGAGCAGTTCTTC.

This clonotype was seen a handful of times. The rearrangement uses TRBV20-1 and TRBJ2-2; TRBD2 is a possible D gene (6 bases). Germline lookup yields CDR1 DFQATT and CDR2 SNEGSKA (reference sequence). The V and J ends lost 7 bases and 5 bases respectively, with 11 bases between them. This CDR3 has 12 amino acids. The CDR3 is CSVGGDTGELFF. For the CDR3, the DNA is TGCAGTGTCGGGGGTGATACCGGGGAGCTGTTTTTT.